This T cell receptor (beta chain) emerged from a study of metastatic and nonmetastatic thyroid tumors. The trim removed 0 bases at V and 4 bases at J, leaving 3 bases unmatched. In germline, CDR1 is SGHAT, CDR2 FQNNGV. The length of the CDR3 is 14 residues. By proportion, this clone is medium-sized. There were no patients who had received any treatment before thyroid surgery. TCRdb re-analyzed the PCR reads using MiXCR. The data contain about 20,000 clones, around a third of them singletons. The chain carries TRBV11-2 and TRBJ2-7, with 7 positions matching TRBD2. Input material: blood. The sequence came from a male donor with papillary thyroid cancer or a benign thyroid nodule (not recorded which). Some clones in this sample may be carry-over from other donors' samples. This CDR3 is CASSLEREHYEQYF. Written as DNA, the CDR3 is TGTGCCAGCAGCTTAGAGCGGGAGCATTACGAGCAGTACTTC.